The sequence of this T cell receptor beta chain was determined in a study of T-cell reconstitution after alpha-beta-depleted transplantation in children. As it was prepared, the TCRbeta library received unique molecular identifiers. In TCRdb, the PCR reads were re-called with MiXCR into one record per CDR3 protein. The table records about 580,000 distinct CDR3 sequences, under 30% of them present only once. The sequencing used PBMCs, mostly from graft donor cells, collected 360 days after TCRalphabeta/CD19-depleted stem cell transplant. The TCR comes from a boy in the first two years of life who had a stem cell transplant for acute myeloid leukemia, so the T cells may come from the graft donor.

The CDR3 DNA follows: TGCAGTGCTACCCGCTCGAGGAGAACCTACGAGCAGTACTTC. Translating it yields CSATRSRRTYEQYF. The chain joins TRBV20-1 to TRBJ2-7; D remains ambiguous. V dropped 4 bases and J dropped 2 bases, with 15 bases sitting between them. CDR3 length: 14 amino acids. The germline V gene has CDR1 DFQATT and CDR2 SNEGSKA (reference sequence).